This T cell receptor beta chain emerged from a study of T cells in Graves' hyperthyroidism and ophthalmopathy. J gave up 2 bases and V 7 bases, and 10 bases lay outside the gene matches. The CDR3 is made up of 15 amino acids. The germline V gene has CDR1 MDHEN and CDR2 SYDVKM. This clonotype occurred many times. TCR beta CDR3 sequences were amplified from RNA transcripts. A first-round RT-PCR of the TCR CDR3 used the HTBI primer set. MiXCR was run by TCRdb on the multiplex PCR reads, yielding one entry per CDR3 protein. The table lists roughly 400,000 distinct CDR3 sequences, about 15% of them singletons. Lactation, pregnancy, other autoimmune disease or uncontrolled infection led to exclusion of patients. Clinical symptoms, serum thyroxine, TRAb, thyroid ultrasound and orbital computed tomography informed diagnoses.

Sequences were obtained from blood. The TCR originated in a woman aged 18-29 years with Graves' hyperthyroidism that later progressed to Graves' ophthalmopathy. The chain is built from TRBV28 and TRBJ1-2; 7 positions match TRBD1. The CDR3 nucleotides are TGTGCCAGCACTCCCCAGGACAGGCACAACTATGGCTACACCTTC. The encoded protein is CASTPQDRHNYGYTF.